Presented here are 4 T cell receptor beta chains from one specimen sequenced in a study of T cells in Graves' hyperthyroidism and ophthalmopathy (dated by TCRdb to the late 2010s). The library was produced with multiplex PCR. The sequencer listed for this sample is Illumina HiSeq 2000. TCR beta CDR3 regions were amplified from RNA transcripts. The first round of RT-PCR for the TCR CDR3 was performed with the HTBI primer set and the Qiagen OneStep RT-PCR kit. Using fastp trimming at Q25 and MiXCR clonotype assembly, TCRdb reanalyzed the public sequencing data and kept in-frame beta chains. Records with the same CDR3 protein are collapsed into one entry carrying the most frequent genes and DNA. This sample lists roughly 500,000 distinct CDR3 sequences; approximately 24% were detected once. In total, the top ten clones hold around 10% of the sample. The sample was blood. These TCRs come from a woman in her 30s with Graves' ophthalmopathy.

This clonotype showed up many times. The chain carries TRBV27 and TRBJ2-7; a weak D match, TRBD1 (6 bases). Trimming removed 4 bases from V and 0 bases from J, with 10 bases in between. Germline assignment: CDR1 MNHEY and CDR2 SMNVEV (reference sequence). The CDR3 contains 14 residues. In DNA, the CDR3 is TGTGCCAGCAGTTCCCGGGACACCTCCTACGAGCAGTACTTC. This encodes CASSSRDTSYEQYF.

Only a few counts were recorded for this clonotype. This chain uses TRBV6-5 with TRBJ2-2, with 8 bases that match TRBD1. V shed 4 bases and J 7 bases; nucleotides not matched to a gene: 8. CDR3 length equals 15 residues. Germline V gene sequence: CDR1 MNHEY, CDR2 SVGAGI. In DNA form, the CDR3 reads TGTGCCAGCAGTTCCTTGACAGGGGCTGGCGGGGAGCTGTTTTTT. It encodes CASSSLTGAGGELFF.

The sample holds many counts of this clonotype. This chain joins TRBV27 and TRBJ2-7, with TRBD1 identical over 7 bases. The CDR3 contains 14 residues. The J segment lost 2 bases and the V segment lost 3 bases, leaving 4 bases of the junction unmatched. Germline CDR1 is MNHEY and CDR2 is SMNVEV (reference sequence). CDR3 DNA: TGTGCCAGCAGTTTCTGGCAGGGGGCCTACGAGCAGTACTTC. Amino acids: CASSFWQGAYEQYF.

This clonotype came up many times. A junction boundary mismatches the germline segment, possibly from a read error. This chain uses TRBV29-1 with TRBJ2-4; 7 bases align to TRBD1. The CDR3 spans 14 residues. Germline V gene sequence: CDR1 SQVTM, CDR2 ANQGSEA. The CDR3 coding sequence is TGCAGCGTCGAAGCCGGGACAGCGAAAAACATTCAGTACTTC. Its protein is CSVEAGTAKNIQYF. Based on the CDR3 plus reference TRBV29-1 and TRBJ2-4, the full variable domain is SAVISQKPSRDICQRGTSLTIQCQVDSQVTMMFWYRQQPGQSLTLIATANQGSEATYESGFVIDKFPISRPNLTFSTLTVSNMSPEDSSIYLCSVEAGTAKNIQYFGAGTRLSVL.